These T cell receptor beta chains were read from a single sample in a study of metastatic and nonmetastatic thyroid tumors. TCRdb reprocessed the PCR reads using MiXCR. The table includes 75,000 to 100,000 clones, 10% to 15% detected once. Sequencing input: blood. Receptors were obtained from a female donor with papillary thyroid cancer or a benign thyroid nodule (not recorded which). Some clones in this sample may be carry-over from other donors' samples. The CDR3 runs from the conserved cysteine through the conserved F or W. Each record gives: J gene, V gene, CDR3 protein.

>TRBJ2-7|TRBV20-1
CSAMMFAYEQYF
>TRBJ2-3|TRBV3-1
CASSQGVRGGDTQYF
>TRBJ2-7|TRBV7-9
CASSLGAAISYEQYF
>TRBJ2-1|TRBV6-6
CASSSRPELAGGSSYNEQFF
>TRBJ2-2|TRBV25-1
CASSDIGNTGELFF
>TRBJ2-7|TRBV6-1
CASSGHYEQYF
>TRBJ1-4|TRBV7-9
CASYRDREEKLFF
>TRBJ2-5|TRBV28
CASRPNTQETQYF
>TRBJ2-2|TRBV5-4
CASSSGSGTGELFF
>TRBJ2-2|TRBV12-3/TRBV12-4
CASSPSGRNTGELFF
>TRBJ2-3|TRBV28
CASSLLGQVTDTQYF
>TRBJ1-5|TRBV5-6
CASSLGPRNQPQHF
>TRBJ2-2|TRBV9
CASIAPSSVANTGELFF
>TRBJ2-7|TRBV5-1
CASSPGLPGEQYF
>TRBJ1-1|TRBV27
CASSLNSGTVNTEAFF
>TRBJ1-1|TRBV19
CASSKTGARAFF
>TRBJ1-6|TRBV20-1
CSATTDRGGSPLHF
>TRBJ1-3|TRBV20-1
CSARPGRTGTDTIYF
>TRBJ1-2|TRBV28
CASRTVGMVYGYTF
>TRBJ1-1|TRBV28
CASSFIAGKGAFF
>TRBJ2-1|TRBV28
CASSYGNNEQFF
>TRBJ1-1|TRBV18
CASSARRGEAFF
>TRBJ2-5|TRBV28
CASRLGLAQETQYF
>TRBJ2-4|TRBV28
CASSSRQLAKNIQYF
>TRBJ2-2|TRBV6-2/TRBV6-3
CASSSRLADQNTGELFF